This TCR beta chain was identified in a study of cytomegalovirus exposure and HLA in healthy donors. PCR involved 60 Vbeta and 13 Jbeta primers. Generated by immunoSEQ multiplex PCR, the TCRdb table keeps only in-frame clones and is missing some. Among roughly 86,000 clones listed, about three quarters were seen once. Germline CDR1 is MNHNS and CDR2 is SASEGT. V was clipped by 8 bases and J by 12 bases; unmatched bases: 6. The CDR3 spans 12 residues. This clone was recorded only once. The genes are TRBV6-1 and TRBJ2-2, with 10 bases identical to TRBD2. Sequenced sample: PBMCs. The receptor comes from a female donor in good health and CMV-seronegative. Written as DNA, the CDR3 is TGTGCCAGCTGGCTAGCGGGAGAGAAGCTGTTTTTT. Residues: CASWLAGEKLFF.